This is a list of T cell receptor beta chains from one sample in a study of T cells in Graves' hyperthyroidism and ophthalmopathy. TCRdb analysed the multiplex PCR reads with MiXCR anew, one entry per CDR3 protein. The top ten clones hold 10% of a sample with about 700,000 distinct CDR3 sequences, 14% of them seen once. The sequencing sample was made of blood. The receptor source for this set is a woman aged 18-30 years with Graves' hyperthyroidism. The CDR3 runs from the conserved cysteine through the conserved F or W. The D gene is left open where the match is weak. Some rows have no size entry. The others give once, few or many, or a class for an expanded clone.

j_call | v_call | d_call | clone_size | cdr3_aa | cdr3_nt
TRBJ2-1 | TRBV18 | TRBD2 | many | CASSGTSSGNEQFF | TGTGCCAGCTCGGGGACTAGTTCGGGAAATGAGCAGTTCTTC
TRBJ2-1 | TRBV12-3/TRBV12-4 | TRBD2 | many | CASSRRTTGTSGSSKVNEQFF | TGTGCCAGCAGTCGCCGTACGACCGGGACTAGCGGGAGCAGCAAGGTAAATGAGCAGTTCTTC
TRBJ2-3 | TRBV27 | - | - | CASSFFPLRGRRFSTDTQYF | TGTGCCAGCAGTTTTTTTCCCTTGCGGGGTCGCCGGTTTAGCACAGATACGCAGTATTTT
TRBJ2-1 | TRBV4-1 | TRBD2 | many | CASSRAGTSGNEQFF | TGCGCCAGCAGCCGCGCCGGGACTAGCGGCAATGAGCAGTTCTTC
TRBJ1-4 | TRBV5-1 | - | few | CASSRNRGGPRTNGTNEKLFF | TGCGCCAGCAGCCGGAATCGGGGAGGGCCGAGAACTAACGGAACTAATGAAAAACTGTTTTTT
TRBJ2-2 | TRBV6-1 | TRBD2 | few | CASIRRRELHTGELFF | TGTGCCAGCATCCGTAGGCGGGAGCTACACACCGGGGAGCTGTTTTTT
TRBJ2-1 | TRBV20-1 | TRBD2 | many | CSARVLAGASYNEQFF | TGCAGTGCTAGAGTTCTAGCGGGAGCGTCCTACAATGAGCAGTTCTTC
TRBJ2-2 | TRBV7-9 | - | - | CASSLPRDPEGELFF | TGTGCCAGCAGCTTACCCCGGGACCCAGAAGGGGAGCTGTTTTTT
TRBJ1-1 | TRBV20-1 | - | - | CSAGTENTEAFF | TGCAGTGCCGGGACGGAGAACACTGAAGCTTTCTTT
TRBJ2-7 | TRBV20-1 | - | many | CSARDAVPSSNKQYF | TGCAGTGCTAGAGATGCGGTGCCTAGCTCTAACAAGCAGTACTTC
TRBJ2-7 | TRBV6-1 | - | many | CASSRLHRDEQYF | TGTGCCAGCAGTCGACTACACAGGGACGAGCAGTACTTC
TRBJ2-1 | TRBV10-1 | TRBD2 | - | CASSDGGSRNEQFF | TGCGCCAGCAGTGACGGGGGGTCAAGGAATGAGCAGTTCTTC
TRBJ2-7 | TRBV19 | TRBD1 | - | CASSISLSPGQGNRSYEQYF | TGTGCCAGTAGTATAAGCCTTTCCCCGGGACAGGGCAATCGCTCCTACGAGCAGTACTTC
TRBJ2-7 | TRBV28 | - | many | CASSLGIYEQYF | TGTGCCAGCAGTTTAGGTATCTACGAGCAGTACTTC
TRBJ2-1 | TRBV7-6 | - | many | CASSRLGSNEQFF | TGTGCCAGCAGCAGACTCGGAAGCAATGAGCAGTTCTTC
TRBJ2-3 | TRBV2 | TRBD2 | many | CASSEPAGATDTQYF | TGTGCCAGCAGTGAACCGGCGGGAGCCACAGATACGCAGTATTTT
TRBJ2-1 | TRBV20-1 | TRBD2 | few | CSASLKTSGKNEQFF | TGCAGTGCTAGCCTTAAGACTAGCGGGAAGAATGAGCAGTTCTTC
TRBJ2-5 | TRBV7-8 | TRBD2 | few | CASSSSQGGREETQYF | TGTGCCAGCAGCTCTTCGCAGGGAGGGAGGGAAGAGACCCAGTACTTC
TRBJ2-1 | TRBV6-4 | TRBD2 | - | CASSLTSGQYNEQFF | TGTGCCAGCAGTTTAACTAGCGGGCAATACAATGAGCAGTTCTTC
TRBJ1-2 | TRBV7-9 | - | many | CASSGRLDSYGYTF | TGTGCCAGCAGCGGGCGTCTTGATTCCTATGGCTACACCTTC
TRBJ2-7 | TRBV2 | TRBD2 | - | CASGEVGRSSYEQYF | TGTGCCAGCGGTGAAGTCGGGAGGAGCTCCTACGAGCAGTACTTC
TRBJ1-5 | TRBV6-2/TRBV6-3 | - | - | CATRADGIQPQHF | TGTGCCACCCGGGCCGATGGGATCCAGCCCCAGCATTTT
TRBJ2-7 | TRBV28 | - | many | CASSHSRYLSDEQYF | TGTGCCAGCAGCCACTCCAGGTACCTCTCGGACGAGCAGTACTTC
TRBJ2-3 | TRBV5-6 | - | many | CASRLWGTDTQYF | TGTGCCAGCAGGCTCTGGGGAACAGATACGCAGTATTTT
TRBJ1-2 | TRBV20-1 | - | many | CSASPWQGANYGYTF | TGCAGTGCTAGCCCCTGGCAGGGTGCTAACTATGGCTACACCTTC
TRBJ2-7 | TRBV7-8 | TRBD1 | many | CASSESATGAYEQYF | TGTGCCAGCAGCGAGAGCGCCACAGGGGCCTACGAGCAGTACTTC
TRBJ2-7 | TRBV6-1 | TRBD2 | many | CASRPLAGAPGEQYF | TGTGCCAGCAGGCCCCTAGCGGGAGCTCCGGGCGAGCAGTACTTC
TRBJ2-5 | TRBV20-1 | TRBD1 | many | CSARGTGRRETQYF | TGCAGTGCTAGGGGGACAGGGCGTCGAGAGACCCAGTACTTC
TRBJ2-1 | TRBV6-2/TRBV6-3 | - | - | CASSYRLGHEQFF | TGTGCCAGCAGTTACCGACTAGGGCATGAGCAGTTCTTC
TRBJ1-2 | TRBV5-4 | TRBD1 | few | CASSLVPPQGAWGYTF | TGTGCCAGCAGCTTGGTCCCTCCACAGGGGGCGTGGGGCTACACCTTC
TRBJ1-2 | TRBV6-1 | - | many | CASSDTGIANYGYTF | TGTGCCAGCAGTGATACAGGGATAGCTAACTATGGCTACACCTTC
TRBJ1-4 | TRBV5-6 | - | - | CASSTAGTGEKLFF | TGTGCCAGCAGCACGGCAGGGACCGGGGAAAAACTGTTTTTT
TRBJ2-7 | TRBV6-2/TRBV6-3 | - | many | CASSFIEALEQYF | TGTGCCAGCAGTTTTATCGAGGCACTCGAGCAGTACTTC
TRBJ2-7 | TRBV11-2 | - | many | CASSLEFGQKGEMFYEQYF | TGTGCCAGCAGCTTAGAGTTTGGGCAAAAGGGGGAGATGTTTTACGAGCAGTACTTC
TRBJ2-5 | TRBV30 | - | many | CAWNGGEETQYF | TGTGCCTGGAATGGGGGCGAAGAGACCCAGTACTTC
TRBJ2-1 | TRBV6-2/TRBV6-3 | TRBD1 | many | CASFSRAGGFNEQFF | TGTGCCAGCTTCAGCCGGGCAGGGGGTTTCAATGAGCAGTTCTTC
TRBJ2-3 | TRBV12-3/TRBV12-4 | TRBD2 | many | CASSLWASGISTDTQYF | TGTGCCAGCAGTTTATGGGCTAGCGGGATTAGCACAGATACGCAGTATTTT
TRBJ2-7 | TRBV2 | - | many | CASSEGGYSSYEQYF | TGTGCCAGCAGTGAAGGCGGGTATAGCTCCTACGAGCAGTACTTC
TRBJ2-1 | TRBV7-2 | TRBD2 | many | CASSLDGRASYNEQFF | TGTGCCAGCAGCTTAGATGGGAGGGCCTCTTACAATGAGCAGTTCTTC
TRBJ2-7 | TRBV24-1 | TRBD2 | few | CATSSSFSGRSGEQYF | TGTGCCACCAGTTCGTCCTTTAGCGGGAGGAGCGGCGAGCAGTACTTC
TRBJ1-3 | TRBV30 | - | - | CAWTPPHPDMPGNTIYF | TGTGCCTGGACCCCCCCACACCCGGACATGCCTGGAAACACCATATATTTT
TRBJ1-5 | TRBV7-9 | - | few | CASSLVLGEGNQPQHF | TGTGCCAGCAGCTTAGTGCTAGGGGAGGGCAATCAGCCCCAGCATTTT
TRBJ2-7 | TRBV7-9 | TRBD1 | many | CASSLDRGPDEQYF | TGTGCCAGCAGCTTGGACAGGGGGCCAGACGAGCAGTACTTC
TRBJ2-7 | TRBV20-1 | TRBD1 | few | CSAAGTEYSYEQYF | TGCAGTGCTGCTGGGACAGAATACTCCTACGAGCAGTACTTC
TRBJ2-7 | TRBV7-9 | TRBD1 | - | CASGDRVKSYEQYF | TGTGCCAGCGGGGACAGGGTAAAATCCTACGAGCAGTACTTC
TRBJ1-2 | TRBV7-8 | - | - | CASTLIGPSNYGYTF | TGTGCCAGCACCTTAATAGGACCCTCTAACTATGGCTACACCTTC
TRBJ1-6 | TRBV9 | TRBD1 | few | CASSAGQATPLHF | TGTGCCAGCAGCGCAGGACAGGCGACACCCCTCCACTTT
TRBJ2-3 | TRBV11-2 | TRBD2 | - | CASSSPAGTDTQYF | TGTGCCAGCAGCTCCCCAGCGGGAACAGATACGCAGTATTTT
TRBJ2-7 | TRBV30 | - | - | CAWSARLGGGSYEQYF | TGTGCCTGGAGTGCCAGACTAGGCGGAGGTTCCTACGAGCAGTACTTC
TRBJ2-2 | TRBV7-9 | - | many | CASSRGTVNTGELFF | TGTGCCAGCAGCCGGGGGACAGTGAACACCGGGGAGCTGTTTTTT
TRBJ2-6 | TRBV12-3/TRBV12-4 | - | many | CASSPAGSGANVLTF | TGTGCCAGCAGTCCGGCCGGGTCTGGGGCCAACGTCCTGACTTTC
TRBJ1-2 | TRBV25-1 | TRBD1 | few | CALILTGEYGYTF | TGTGCCCTGATCCTCACAGGGGAATATGGCTACACCTTC
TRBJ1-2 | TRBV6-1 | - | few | CASSTPLQGSGSYGYTF | TGTGCCAGCAGCACGCCCCTACAGGGCTCTGGGTCCTATGGCTACACCTTC
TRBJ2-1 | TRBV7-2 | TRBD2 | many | CASSRLAGGPNEQFF | TGTGCCAGCAGTCGTCTAGCGGGAGGGCCCAATGAGCAGTTCTTC
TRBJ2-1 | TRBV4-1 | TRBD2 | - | CASSSLAGGPIRFF | TGCGCCAGCAGTTCACTAGCGGGAGGGCCGATTAGGTTCTTC
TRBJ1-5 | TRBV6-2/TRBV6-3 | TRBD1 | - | CASRRADRGLSQPQHF | TGTGCCAGCAGACGGGCGGACAGGGGTTTGTCTCAGCCCCAGCATTTT
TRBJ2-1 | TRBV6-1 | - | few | CGVRIYNEQFF | TGTGGGGTGAGGATATACAATGAGCAGTTCTTC
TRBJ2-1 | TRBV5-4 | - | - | CASSLGLLQGSANEQFF | TGTGCCAGCAGCTTGGGGTTATTACAGGGTTCTGCAAATGAGCAGTTCTTC
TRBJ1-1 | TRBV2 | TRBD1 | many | CASSSRGQMNTEAFF | TGTGCCAGCAGTTCCAGGGGGCAAATGAACACTGAAGCTTTCTTT
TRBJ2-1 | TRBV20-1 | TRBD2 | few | CSARDPTSGIYNEQFF | TGCAGTGCTAGAGATCCCACTAGCGGGATTTACAATGAGCAGTTCTTC